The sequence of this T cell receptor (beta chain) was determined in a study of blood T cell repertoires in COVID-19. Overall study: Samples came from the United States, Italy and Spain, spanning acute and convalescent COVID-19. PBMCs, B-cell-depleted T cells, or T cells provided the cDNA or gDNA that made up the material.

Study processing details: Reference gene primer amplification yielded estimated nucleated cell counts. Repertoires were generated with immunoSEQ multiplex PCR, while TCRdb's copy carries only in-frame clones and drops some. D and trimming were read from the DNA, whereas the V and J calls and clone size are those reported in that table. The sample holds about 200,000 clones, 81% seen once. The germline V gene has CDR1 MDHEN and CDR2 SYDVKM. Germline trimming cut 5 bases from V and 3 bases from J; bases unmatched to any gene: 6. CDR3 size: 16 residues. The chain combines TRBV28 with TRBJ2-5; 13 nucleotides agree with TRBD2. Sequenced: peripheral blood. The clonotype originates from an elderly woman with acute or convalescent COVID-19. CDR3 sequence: CASSGTGTSGKETQYF. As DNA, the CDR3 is TGTGCCAGCAGTGGCACCGGGACTAGCGGGAAAGAGACCCAGTACTTC.